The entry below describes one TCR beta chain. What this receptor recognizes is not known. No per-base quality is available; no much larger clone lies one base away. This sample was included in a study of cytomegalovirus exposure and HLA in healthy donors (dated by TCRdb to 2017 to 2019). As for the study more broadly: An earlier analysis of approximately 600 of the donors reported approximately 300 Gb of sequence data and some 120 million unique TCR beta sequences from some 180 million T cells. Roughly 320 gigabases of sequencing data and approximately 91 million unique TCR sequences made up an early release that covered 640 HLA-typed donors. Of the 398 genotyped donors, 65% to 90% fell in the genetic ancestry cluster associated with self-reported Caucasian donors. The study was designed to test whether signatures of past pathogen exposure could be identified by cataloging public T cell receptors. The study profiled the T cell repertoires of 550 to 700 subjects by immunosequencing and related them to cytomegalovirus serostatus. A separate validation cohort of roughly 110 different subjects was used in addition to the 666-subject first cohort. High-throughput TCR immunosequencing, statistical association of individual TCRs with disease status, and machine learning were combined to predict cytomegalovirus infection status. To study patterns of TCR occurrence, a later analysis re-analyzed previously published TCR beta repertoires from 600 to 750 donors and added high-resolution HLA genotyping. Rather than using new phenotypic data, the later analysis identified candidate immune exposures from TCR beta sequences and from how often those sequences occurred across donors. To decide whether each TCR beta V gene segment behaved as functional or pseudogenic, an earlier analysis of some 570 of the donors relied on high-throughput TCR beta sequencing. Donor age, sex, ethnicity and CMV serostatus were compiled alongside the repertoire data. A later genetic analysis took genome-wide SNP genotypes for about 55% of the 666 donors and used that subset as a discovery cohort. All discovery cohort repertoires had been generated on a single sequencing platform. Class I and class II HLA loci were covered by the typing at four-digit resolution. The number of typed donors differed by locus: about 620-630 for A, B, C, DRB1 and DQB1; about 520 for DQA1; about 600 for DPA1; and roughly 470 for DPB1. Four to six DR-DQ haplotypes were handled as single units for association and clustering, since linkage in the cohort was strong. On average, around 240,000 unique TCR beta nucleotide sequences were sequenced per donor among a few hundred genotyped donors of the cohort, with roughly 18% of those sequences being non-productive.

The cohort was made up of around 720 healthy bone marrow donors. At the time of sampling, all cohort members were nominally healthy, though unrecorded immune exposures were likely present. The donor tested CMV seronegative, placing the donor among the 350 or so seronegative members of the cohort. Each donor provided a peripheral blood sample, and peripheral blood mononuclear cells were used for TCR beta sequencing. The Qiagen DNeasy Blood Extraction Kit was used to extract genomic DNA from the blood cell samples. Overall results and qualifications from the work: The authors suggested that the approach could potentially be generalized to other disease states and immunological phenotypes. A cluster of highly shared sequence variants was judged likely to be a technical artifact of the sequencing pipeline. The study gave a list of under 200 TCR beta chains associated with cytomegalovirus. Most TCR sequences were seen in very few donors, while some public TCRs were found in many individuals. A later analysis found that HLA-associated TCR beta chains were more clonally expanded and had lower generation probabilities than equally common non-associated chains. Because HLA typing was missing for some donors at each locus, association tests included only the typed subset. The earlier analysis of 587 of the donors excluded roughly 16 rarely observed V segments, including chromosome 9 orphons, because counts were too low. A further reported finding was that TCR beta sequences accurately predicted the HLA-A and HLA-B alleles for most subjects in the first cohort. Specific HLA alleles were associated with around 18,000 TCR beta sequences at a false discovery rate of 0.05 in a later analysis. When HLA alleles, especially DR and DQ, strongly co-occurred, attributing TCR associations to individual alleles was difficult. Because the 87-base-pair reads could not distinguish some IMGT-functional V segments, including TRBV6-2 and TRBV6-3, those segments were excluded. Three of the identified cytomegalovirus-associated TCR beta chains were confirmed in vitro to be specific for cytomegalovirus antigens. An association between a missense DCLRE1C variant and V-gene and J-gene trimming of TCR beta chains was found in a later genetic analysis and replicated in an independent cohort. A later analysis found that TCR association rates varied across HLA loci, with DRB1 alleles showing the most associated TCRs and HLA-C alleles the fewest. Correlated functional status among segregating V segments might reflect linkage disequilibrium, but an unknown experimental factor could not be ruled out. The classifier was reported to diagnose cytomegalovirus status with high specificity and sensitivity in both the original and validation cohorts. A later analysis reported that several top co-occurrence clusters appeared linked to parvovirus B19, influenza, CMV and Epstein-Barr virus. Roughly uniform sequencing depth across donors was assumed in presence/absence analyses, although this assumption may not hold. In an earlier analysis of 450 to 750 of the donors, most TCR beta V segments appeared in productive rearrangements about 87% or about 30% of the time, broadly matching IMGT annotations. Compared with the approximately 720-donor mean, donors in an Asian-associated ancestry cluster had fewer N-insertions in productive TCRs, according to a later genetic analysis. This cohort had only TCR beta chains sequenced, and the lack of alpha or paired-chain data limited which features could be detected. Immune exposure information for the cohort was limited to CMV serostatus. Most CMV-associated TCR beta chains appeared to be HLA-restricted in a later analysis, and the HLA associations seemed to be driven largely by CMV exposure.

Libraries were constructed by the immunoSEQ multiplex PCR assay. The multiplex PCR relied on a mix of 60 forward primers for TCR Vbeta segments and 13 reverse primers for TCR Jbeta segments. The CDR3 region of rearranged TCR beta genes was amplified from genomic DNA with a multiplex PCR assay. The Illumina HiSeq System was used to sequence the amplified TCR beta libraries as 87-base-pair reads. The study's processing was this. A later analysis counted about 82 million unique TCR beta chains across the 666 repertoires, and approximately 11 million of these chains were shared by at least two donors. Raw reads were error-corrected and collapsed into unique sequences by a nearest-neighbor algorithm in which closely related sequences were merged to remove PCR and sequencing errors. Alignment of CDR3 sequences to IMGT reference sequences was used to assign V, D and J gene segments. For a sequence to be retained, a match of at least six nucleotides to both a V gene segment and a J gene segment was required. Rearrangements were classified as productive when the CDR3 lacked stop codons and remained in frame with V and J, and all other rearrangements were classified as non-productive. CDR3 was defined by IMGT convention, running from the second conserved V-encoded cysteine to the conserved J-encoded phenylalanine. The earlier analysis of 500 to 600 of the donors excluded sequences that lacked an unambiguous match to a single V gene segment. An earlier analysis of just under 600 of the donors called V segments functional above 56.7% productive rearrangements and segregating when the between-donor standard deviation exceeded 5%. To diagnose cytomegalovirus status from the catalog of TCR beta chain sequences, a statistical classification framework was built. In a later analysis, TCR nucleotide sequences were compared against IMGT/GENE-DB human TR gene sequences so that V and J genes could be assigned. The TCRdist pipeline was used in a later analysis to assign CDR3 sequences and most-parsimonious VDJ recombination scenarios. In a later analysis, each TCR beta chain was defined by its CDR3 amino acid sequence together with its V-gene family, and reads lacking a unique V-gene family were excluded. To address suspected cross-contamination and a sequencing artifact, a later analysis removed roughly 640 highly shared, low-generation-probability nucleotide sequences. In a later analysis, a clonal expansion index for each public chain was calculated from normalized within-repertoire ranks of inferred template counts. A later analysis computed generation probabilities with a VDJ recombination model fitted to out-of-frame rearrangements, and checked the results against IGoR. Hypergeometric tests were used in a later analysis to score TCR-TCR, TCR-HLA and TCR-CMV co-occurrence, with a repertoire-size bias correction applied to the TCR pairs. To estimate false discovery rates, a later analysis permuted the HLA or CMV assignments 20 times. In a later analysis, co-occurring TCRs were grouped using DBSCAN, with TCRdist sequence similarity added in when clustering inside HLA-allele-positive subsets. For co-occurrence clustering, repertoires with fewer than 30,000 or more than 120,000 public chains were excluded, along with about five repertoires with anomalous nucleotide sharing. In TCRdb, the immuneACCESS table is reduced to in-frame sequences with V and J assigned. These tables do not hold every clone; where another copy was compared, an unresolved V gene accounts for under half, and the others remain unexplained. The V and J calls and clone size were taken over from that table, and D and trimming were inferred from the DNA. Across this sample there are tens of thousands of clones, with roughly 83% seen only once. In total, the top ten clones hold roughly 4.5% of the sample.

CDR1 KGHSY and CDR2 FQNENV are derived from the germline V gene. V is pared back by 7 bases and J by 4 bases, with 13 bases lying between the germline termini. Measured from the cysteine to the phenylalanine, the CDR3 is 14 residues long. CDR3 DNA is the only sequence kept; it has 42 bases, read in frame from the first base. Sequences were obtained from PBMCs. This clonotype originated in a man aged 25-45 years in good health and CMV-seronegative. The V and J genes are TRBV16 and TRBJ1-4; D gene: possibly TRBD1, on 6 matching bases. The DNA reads TGTGCCAGCACCAGGACAGCCGGTAATGAAAAACTGTTTTTT. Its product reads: CASTRTAGNEKLFF.